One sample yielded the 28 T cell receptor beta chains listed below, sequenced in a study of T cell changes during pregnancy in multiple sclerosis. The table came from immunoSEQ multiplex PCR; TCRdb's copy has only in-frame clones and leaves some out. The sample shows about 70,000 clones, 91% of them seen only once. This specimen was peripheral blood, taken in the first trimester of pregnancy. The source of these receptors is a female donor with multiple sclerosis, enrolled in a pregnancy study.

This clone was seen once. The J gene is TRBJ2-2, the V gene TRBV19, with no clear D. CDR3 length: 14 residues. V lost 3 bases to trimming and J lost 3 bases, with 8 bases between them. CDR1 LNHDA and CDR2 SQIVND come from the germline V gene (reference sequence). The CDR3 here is CASSIPSDTGELFF. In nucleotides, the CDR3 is TGTGCCAGTAGTATCCCTTCGGACACCGGGGAGCTGTTTTTT.

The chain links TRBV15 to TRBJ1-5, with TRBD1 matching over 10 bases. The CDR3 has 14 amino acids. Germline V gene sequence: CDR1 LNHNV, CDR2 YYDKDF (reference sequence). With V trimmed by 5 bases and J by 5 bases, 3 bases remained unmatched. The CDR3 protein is CATSPTGGYQPQHF. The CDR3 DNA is TGTGCCACCAGCCCGACAGGGGGCTATCAGCCCCAGCATTTT.

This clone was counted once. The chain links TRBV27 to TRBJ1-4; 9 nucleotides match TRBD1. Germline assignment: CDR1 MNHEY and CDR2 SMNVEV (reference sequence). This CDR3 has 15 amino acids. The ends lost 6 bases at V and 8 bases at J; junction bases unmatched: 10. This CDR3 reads CASRPRQGVSEKLFF. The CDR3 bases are TGTGCCAGCAGGCCACGACAGGGGGTTTCGGAAAAACTGTTTTTT.

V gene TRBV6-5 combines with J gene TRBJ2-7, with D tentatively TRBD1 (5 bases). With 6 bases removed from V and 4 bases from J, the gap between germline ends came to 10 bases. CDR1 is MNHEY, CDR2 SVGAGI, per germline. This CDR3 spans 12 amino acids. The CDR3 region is CASSATVYEQYF. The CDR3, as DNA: TGTGCCAGCAGCGCGACAGTTTACGAGCAGTACTTC.

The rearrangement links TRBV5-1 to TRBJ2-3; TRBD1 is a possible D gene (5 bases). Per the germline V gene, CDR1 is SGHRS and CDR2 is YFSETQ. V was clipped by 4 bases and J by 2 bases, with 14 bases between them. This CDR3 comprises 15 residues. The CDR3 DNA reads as TGCGCCAGCAGCCGCGGCAGGGCCTACACAGATACGCAGTATTTT. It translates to CASSRGRAYTDTQYF.

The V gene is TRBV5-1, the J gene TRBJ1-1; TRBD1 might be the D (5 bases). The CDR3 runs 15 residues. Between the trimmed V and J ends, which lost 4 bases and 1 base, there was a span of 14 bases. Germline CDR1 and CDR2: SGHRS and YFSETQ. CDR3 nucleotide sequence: TGCGCCAGCAGCCTGGGGGGAAGGGGGAACACTGAAGCTTTCTTT. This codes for CASSLGGRGNTEAFF.

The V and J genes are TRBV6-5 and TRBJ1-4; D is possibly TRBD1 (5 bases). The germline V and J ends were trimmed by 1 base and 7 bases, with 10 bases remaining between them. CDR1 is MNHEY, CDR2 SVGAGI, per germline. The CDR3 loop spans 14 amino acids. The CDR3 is CASSYFQGGEKLFF. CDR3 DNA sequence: TGTGCCAGCAGTTACTTCCAGGGAGGTGAAAAACTGTTTTTT.

The CDR3 reads CASRASGIGETQYF. For the CDR3, the DNA is TGTGCCAGCAGGGCTAGCGGGATCGGCGAGACCCAGTACTTC. This rearrangement joins TRBV6-5 to TRBJ2-5; 9 nucleotides align to TRBD2. The CDR3 extends over 14 amino acids. The V and J ends lost 6 bases and 5 bases, in that order; junction bases with no gene match: 7. Germline V gene sequence: CDR1 MNHEY, CDR2 SVGAGI.

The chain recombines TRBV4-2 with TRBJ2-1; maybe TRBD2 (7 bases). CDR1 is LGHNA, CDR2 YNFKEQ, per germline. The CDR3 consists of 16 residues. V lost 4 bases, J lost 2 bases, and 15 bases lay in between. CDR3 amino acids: CASSPYPGGTYNEQFF. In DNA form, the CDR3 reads TGTGCCAGCAGCCCTTACCCGGGGGGCACCTACAATGAGCAGTTCTTC.

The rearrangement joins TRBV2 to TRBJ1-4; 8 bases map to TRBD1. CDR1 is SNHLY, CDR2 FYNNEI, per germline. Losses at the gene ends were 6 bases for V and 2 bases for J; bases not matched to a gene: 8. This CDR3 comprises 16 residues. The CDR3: CASSAGQAMTNEKLFF. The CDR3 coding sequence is TGTGCCAGCAGCGCGGGACAGGCGATGACTAATGAAAAACTGTTTTTT.

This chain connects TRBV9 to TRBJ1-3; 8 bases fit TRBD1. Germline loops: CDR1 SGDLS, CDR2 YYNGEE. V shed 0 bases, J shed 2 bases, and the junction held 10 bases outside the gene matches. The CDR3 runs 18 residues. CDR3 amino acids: CASSVEERQGKPGNTIYF. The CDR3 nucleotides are TGTGCCAGCAGCGTAGAGGAACGACAGGGGAAGCCTGGAAACACCATATATTTT.

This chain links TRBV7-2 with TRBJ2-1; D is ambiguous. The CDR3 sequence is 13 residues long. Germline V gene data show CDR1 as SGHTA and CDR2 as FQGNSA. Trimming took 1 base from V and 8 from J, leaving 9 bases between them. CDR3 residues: CASSLVAIYEQFF. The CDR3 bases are TGTGCCAGCAGCTTAGTCGCGATCTATGAGCAGTTCTTC.

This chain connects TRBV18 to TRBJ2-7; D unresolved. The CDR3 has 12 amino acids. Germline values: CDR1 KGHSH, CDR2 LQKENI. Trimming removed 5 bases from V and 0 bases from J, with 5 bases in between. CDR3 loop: CASSTTSYEQYF. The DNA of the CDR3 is TGTGCCAGCTCAACAACCTCCTACGAGCAGTACTTC.

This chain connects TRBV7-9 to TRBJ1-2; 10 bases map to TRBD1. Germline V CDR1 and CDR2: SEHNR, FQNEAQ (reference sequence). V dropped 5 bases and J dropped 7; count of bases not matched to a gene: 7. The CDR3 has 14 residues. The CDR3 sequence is CASSPDRGPGGYTF. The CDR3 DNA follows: TGTGCCAGCAGCCCAGACAGGGGGCCCGGTGGCTACACCTTC.

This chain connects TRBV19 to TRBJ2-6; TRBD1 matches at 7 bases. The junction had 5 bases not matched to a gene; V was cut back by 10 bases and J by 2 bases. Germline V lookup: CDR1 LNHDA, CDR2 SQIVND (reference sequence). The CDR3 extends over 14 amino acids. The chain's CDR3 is CATTGQAGANVLTF. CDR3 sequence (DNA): TGTGCCACTACCGGACAGGCTGGGGCCAACGTCCTGACTTTC.

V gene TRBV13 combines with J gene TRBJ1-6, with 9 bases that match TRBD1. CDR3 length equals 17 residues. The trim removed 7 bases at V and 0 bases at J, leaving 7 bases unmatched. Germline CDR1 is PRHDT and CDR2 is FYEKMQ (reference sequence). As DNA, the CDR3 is TGTGCCAGCAAGTGGGGACAGGGAAGCTCCTATAATTCACCCCTCCACTTT. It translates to CASKWGQGSSYNSPLHF.

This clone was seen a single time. The CDR3 sequence is CSVEGTRGEETQYF. Here the CDR3 DNA reads TGCAGCGTTGAAGGGACTAGAGGTGAGGAGACCCAGTACTTC. The genes are TRBV29-1 and TRBJ2-5; 7 bases align to TRBD2. The V gene's germline CDR1 is SQVTM and CDR2 ANQGSEA. The CDR3 runs 14 residues. After removal of 1 base from V and 5 bases from J, the junction contained 7 bases not matched to a gene.

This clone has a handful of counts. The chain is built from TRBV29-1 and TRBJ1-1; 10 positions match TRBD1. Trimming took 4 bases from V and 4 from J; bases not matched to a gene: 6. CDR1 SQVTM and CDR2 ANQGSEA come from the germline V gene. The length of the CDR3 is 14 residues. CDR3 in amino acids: CSVGGQGKSTEAFF. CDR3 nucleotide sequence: TGCAGCGTTGGGGGACAGGGGAAATCCACTGAAGCTTTCTTT.

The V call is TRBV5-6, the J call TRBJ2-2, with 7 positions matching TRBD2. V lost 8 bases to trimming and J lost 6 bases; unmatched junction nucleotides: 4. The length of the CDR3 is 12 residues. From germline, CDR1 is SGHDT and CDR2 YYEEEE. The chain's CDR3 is CARMREPGELFF. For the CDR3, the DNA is TGTGCCAGGATGCGGGAGCCCGGGGAGCTGTTTTTT.

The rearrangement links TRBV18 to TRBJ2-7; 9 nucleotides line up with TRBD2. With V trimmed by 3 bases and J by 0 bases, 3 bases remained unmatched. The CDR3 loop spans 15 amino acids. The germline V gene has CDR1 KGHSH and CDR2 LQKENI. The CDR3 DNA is TGTGCCAGCTCACCGACTAGCGGTAGCTCCTACGAGCAGTACTTC. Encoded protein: CASSPTSGSSYEQYF.

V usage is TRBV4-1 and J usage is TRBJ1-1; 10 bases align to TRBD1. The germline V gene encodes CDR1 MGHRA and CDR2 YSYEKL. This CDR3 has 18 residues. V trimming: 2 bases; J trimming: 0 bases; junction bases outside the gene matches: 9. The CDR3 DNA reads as TGCGCCAGCAGCCAAACGACAGGGGGCGCGGTCCTGAACACTGAAGCTTTCTTT. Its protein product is CASSQTTGGAVLNTEAFF.

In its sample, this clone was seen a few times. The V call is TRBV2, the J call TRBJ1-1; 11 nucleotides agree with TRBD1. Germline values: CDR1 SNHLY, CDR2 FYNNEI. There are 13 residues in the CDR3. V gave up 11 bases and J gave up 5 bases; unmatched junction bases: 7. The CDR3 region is CAGKGDRGTEAFF. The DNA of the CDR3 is TGTGCCGGAAAGGGGGACAGGGGGACTGAAGCTTTCTTT.

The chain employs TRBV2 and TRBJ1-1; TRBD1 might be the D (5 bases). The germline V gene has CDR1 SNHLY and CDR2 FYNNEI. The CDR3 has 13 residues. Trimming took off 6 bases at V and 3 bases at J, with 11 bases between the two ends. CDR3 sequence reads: CASRFREDTEAFF. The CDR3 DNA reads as TGTGCCAGCAGGTTCAGGGAGGACACTGAAGCTTTCTTT.

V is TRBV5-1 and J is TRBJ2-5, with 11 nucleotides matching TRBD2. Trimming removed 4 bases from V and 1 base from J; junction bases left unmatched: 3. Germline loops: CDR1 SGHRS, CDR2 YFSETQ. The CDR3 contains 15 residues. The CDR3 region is CASSPGLAGQETQYF. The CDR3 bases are TGCGCCAGCAGCCCCGGACTAGCGGGCCAAGAGACCCAGTACTTC.

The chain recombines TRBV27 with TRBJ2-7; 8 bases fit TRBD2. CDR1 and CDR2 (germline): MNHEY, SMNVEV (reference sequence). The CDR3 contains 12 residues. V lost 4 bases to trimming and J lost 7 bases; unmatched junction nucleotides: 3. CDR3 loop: CASSSRGGEQYF. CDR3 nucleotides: TGTGCCAGCAGTTCACGGGGGGGAGAGCAGTACTTC.

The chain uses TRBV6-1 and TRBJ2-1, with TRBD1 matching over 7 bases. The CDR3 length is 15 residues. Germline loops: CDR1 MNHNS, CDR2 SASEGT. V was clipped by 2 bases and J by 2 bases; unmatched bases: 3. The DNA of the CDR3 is TGTGCCAGCAGTGAACAAGGACAGGCCTACAATGAGCAGTTCTTC. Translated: CASSEQGQAYNEQFF.

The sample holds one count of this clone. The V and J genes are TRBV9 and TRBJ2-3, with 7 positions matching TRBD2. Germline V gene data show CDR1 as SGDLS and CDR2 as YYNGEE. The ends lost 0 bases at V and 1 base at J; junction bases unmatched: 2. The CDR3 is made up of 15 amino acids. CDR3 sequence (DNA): TGTGCCAGCAGCGTAGGTCTAGCGGGCACAGATACGCAGTATTTT. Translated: CASSVGLAGTDTQYF.

CDR3 in amino acids: CASSPGQGKGAGELFF. CDR3 bases: TGTGCCAGCAGCCCTGGACAGGGAAAGGGCGCCGGGGAGCTGTTTTTT. The J gene is TRBJ2-2, the V gene TRBV5-4; 8 nucleotides align to TRBD1. V shed 4 bases and J 6 bases; nucleotides not matched to a gene: 11. Germline V CDR1 and CDR2: SGHNT, YYREEE (reference sequence). The CDR3 is 16 residues long. The whole variable domain, remainder taken from reference TRBV5-4 and TRBJ2-2, is ETGVTQSPTHLIKTRGQQVTLRCSSQSGHNTVSWYQQALGQGPQFIFQYYREEENGRGNFPPRFSGLQFPNYSSELNVNALELDDSALYLCASSPGQGKGAGELFFGEGSRLTVL.